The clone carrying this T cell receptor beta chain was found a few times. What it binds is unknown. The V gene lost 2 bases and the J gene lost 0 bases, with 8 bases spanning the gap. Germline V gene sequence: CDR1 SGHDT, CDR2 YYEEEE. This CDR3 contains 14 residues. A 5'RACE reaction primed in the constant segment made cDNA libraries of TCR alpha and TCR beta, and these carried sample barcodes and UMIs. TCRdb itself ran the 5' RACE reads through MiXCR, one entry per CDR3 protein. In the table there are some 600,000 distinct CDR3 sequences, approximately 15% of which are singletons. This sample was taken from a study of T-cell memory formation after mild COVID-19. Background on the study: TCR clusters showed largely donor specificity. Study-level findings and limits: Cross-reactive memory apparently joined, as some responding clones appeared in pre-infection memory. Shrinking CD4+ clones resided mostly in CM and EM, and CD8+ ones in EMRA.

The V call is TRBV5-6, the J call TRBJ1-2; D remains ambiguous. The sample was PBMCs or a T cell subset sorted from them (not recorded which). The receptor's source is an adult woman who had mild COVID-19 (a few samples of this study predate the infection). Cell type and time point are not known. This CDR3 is CASSFQQSNYGYTF. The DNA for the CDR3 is TGTGCCAGCAGCTTTCAGCAGTCTAACTATGGCTACACCTTC.